This TCR beta chain is drawn from a study of regulatory T cells in long-lasting Graves disease. To make TCR beta libraries, researchers used iRepertoire HTBI primers and Arm-PCR of CDR3 regions. TCRdb reanalysed the multiplex PCR reads using MiXCR and keeps one entry per CDR3 protein. The sample consists of 400,000 to 450,000 distinct CDR3 sequences, 14% to 15% of them appearing once. This clonotype was seen only a few times. The time point: newly diagnosed GD, antithyroid drugs for less than 3 months. Following extraction of RNA from PBMCs, that RNA was used to make the TCR library. V lost 1 base and J lost 7, with 20 bases in between. Germline assignment: CDR1 SGHDN and CDR2 FVKESK. There are 17 residues in the CDR3. The sample also formed part of further work on T cells in Graves' hyperthyroidism and ophthalmopathy. Per that paper: Patients were aged 18 to 65, had disease duration under 2 months, and had newly diagnosed hyperthyroidism. A set of HTBI primers served as the primers for a first-round RT-PCR of the TCR CDR3.

This material consisted of peripheral blood mononuclear cells (PBMCs), taken at new diagnosis, from a patient treated with antithyroid drugs. The TCR originated in a woman in her twenties or thirties with Graves disease. The chain combines TRBV14 with TRBJ1-5, with TRBD1 as a possible D gene (5 bases). The DNA of the CDR3 is TGTGCCAGCAGCCAAGTTGGAACAGGACGGAATCCACAGCCCCAGCATTTT. Its translation is CASSQVGTGRNPQPQHF. Full variable domain (outside the CDR3, taken from reference TRBV14 and TRBJ1-5): EAGVTQFPSHSVIEKGQTVTLRCDPISGHDNLYWYRRVMGKEIKFLLHFVKESKQDESGMPNNRFLAERTGGTYSTLKVQPAELEDSGVYFCASSQVGTGRNPQPQHFGDGTRLSIL.